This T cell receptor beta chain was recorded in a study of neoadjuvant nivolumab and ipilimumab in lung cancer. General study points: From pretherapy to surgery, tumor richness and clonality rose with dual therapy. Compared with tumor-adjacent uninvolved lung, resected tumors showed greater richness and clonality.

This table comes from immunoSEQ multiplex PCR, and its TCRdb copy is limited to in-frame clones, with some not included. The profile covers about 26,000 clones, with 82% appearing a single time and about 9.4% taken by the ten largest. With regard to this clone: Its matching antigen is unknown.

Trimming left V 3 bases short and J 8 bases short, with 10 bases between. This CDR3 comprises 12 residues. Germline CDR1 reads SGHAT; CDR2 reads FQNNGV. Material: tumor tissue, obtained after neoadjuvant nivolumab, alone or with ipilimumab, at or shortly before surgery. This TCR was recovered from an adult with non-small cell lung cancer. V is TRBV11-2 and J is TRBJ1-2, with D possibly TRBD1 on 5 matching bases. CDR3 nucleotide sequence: TGTGCCAGCAGCTTCAGGGATCGAGGCTACACCTTC. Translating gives CASSFRDRGYTF.